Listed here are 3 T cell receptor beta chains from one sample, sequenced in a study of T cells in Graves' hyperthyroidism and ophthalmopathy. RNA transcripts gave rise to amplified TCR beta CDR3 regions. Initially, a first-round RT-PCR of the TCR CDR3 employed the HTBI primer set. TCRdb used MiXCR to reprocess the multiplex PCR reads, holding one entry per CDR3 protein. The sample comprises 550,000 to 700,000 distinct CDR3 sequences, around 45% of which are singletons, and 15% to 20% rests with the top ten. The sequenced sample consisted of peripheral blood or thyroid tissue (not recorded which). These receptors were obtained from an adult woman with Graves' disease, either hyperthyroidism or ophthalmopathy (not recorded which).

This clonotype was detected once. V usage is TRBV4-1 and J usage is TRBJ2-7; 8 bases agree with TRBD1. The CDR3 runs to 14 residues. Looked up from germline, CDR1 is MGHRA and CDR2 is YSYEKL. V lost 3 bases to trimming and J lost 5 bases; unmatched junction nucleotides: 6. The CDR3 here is CASSQDQGADEQYF. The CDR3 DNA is TGCGCCAGCAGCCAGGATCAGGGGGCGGACGAGCAGTACTTC.

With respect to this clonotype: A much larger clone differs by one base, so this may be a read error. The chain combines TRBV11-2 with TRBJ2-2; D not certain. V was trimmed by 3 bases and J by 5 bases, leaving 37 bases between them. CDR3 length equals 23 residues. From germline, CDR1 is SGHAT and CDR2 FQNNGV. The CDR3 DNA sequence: TGTGCCAGCAGCTTTTTCGTCGGTTATGGGATCAGTGGCCGACGAGCTACGACCGGGGAGCTGTTTTTT. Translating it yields CASSFFVGYGISGRRATTGELFF.

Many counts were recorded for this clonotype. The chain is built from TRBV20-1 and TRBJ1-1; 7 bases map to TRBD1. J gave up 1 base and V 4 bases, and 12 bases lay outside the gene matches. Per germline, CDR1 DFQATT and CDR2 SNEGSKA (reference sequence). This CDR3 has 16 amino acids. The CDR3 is CSATAPGQLSNTEAFF. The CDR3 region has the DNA TGCAGTGCTACCGCCCCGGGACAGCTCTCGAACACTGAAGCTTTCTTT.